Given below is one TCR beta chain in context. The data were taken from a study of shared clonotypes between healthy human individuals. The ends were cut back, 2 bases at V and 4 bases at J, with 12 bases in the middle. Per the germline V gene, CDR1 is MNHEY and CDR2 is SMNVEV (reference sequence). The CDR3 is 15 amino acids. As handled by the study authors: ImmunoSEQ output lacked quality scores and full-length reads, limiting matched filtering. Profiling relied on immunoSEQ multiplex PCR, and the TCRdb table lists in-frame clones only, not all of them. That table supplies the V and J calls and clone size; D and trimming were determined from the DNA. The profile covers 2,500,000 or so clones, with just over 90% appearing a single time and over 0.12% taken by the ten largest.

Specimen: naive CD4+ T cells sorted from blood. Subset defined: CD45RA+ positively selected. The source is a man between 18 and 35 years old in good health. The genes are TRBV27 and TRBJ2-1; tentative D call: TRBD2 (7 bases). Written as DNA, the CDR3 is TGTGCCAGCAGTTTACCGGGAGGACAGTACAATGAGCAGTTCTTC. Its protein product is CASSLPGGQYNEQFF.